Each of the 2 T cell receptor beta chains below was sequenced from the same sample in a study of beta chain features in type 1 diabetes. Their recognized antigens are unknown. Sequencing targeted expressed TCRB transcripts, as all isolated RNA had been reverse transcribed. Measured with immunoSEQ multiplex PCR; TCRdb has only the in-frame clones, and not every one. Among more than 250,000 clones listed, roughly an eighth were seen once. Findings and limits, study-wide: People with Type 1 diabetes carried modestly yet significantly shorter TCRB CDR3s in all four CD4+ subsets.

Sequencing was carried out using naive CD4+ T cells from blood. These receptors were obtained from a young man with type 1 diabetes.

This clone was detected only a few times. J is TRBJ1-2 and V is TRBV28; maybe TRBD1 (6 bases). Per the germline V gene, CDR1 is MDHEN and CDR2 is SYDVKM. The V end was cut by 6 bases, the J end by 5 bases, with 13 bases between. CDR3 size: 13 residues. The CDR3 is CASSFDRQYGYTF. In DNA form, the CDR3 reads TGTGCCAGCAGCTTCGACAGGCAGTATGGCTACACCTTC.

The rearrangement links TRBV28 to TRBJ2-5, with a possible D match to TRBD2 (5 bases). V lost 6 bases, J lost 0 bases, and 14 bases lay in between. Germline V CDR1 and CDR2: MDHEN, SYDVKM. The CDR3 is 15 residues long. The CDR3, as DNA: TGTGCCAGCAGCGAACCTCTCGGGGACCAAGAGACCCAGTACTTC. Encoded protein: CASSEPLGDQETQYF.